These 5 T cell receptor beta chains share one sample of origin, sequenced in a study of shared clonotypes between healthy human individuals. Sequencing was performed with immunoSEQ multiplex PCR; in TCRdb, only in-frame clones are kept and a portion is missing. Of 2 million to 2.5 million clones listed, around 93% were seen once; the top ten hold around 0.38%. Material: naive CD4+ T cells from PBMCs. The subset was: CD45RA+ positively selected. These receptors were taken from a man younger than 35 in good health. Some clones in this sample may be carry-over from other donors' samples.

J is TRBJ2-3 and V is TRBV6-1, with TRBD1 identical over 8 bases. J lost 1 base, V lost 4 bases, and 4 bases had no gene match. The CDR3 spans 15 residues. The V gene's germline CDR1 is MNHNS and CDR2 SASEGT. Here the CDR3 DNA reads TGTGCCAGCAGTGGATCGGGACAGGGCACAGATACGCAGTATTTT. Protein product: CASSGSGQGTDTQYF.

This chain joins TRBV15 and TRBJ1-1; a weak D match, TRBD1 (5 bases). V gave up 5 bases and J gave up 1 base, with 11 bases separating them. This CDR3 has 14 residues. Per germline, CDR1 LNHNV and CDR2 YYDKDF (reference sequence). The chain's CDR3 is CATSGGRGNTEAFF. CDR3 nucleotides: TGTGCCACCAGCGGTGGAAGGGGGAACACTGAAGCTTTCTTT.

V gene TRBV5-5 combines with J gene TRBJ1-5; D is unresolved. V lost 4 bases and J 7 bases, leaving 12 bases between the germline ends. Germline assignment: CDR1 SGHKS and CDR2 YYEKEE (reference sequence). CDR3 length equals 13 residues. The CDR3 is CASSPGFNQPQHF. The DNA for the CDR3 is TGTGCCAGCAGCCCCGGCTTCAACCAGCCCCAGCATTTT.

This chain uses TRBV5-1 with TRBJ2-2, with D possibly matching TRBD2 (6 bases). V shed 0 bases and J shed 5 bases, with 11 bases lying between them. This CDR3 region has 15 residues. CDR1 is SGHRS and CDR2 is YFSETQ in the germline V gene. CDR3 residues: CASSLVGGKTGELFF. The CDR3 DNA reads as TGCGCCAGCAGCTTGGTGGGGGGAAAAACCGGGGAGCTGTTTTTT.

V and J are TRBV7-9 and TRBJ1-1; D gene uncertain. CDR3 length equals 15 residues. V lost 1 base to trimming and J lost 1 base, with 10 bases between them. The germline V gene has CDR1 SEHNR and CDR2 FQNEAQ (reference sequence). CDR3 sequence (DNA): TGTGCCAGCAGCTTAGGTGAAGGCTGGAACACTGAAGCTTTCTTT. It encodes CASSLGEGWNTEAFF.